Shown below are 24 T cell receptor beta chains from a single sample sequenced in a study of OX40 agonist ivuxolimab in advanced cancers. The assay was immunoSEQ multiplex PCR, and TCRdb's table has in-frame clones only and misses some. The sample shows about 53,000 clones, around 84% of them seen only once. Specimen: CD4+ or CD8+ T cells sorted from blood, collected in a trial of the OX40 agonist ivuxolimab. These receptor sequences come from an adult with an advanced solid tumor such as melanoma, head and neck, liver or kidney cancer.

The chain combines TRBV4-2 with TRBJ2-3, with a weak D call TRBD1 (8 bases). From germline, CDR1 is LGHNA and CDR2 YNFKEQ. V was trimmed by 0 bases and J by 2 bases, leaving 15 bases between them. This CDR3 is 17 amino acids long. The CDR3 sequence is CASSQEIQGGSTDTQYF. The DNA for the CDR3 is TGTGCCAGCAGCCAAGAGATACAGGGGGGGTCCACAGATACGCAGTATTTT.

The chain is built from TRBV2 and TRBJ2-5, with TRBD1 as a possible D gene (6 bases). Trimming removed 8 bases from V and 10 bases from J, with 20 bases in between. Germline lookup yields CDR1 SNHLY and CDR2 FYNNEI. The CDR3 length is 13 residues. The CDR3 coding sequence is TGTGCCAGCTGCCGGGACACGACATTTGACCAGTACTTC. It encodes CASCRDTTFDQYF.

This chain connects TRBV5-1 to TRBJ2-3; TRBD1 might be the D (5 bases). The V and J ends lost 0 bases and 0 bases respectively, with 11 bases between them. The CDR3 covers 16 residues. Germline CDR1 SGHRS, CDR2 YFSETQ. The CDR3 nucleotides read TGCGCCAGCAGCTTGGTTCCAGGGCCTAGCACAGATACGCAGTATTTT. Protein product: CASSLVPGPSTDTQYF.

The chain joins TRBV12-2 to TRBJ2-1; no check of the table's D call, TRBD1, against the DNA was made. TRBV12-2 is a pseudogene segment. The CDR3 has 16 amino acids. The chain's CDR3 is CASRLVGQGHYNEQFF. The CDR3 coding sequence is TGTGCAAGTCGCTTAGTGGGGCAGGGCCATTACAATGAGCAGTTCTTC.

This clone was observed a few times. The chain has TRBV9 and TRBJ2-3; possibly TRBD1 for D (6 bases). Germline CDR1 is SGDLS and CDR2 is YYNGEE. V shed 0 bases and J shed 5 bases, with 13 bases lying between them. The CDR3 contains 15 residues. The CDR3 region is CASSVDGQGRDTQYF. CDR3 nucleotide sequence: TGTGCCAGCAGCGTAGATGGTCAGGGGAGAGATACGCAGTATTTT.

The chain employs TRBV7-8 and TRBJ1-6; D is uncertain. Trimming cost V 6 bases and J 7 bases, with 7 bases left between them. CDR1 is SGHVS and CDR2 is FQNEAQ in the germline V gene. This CDR3 comprises 12 residues. The CDR3 nucleotides read TGTGCCAGCAGTGCGAGGAATTCACCCCTCCACTTT. This gives the protein CASSARNSPLHF. The whole variable domain, filled in from reference TRBV7-8 and TRBJ1-6, reads GAGVSQSPRYKVAKRGQDVALRCDPISGHVSLFWYQQALGQGPEFLTYFQNEAQLDKSGLPSDRFFAERPEGSVSTLKIQRTQQEDSAVYLCASSARNSPLHFGNGTRLTVT.

The V gene is TRBV5-6, the J gene TRBJ1-4; perhaps TRBD1 as D (5 bases). This CDR3 is 15 amino acids long. Germline CDR1 reads SGHDT; CDR2 reads YYEEEE. Deletions cut 4 bases from V and 5 bases from J, with 15 bases between. This CDR3 is CASSQYGGRNEKLFF. CDR3 nucleotides: TGTGCCAGCAGCCAGTACGGGGGGAGAAATGAAAAACTGTTTTTT.

This clone was recorded only once. The rearrangement joins TRBV11-3 to TRBJ1-5; TRBD1 might be the D (5 bases). Trimming took 0 bases from V and 6 from J, leaving 15 bases between them. The CDR3 sequence is 16 residues long. CDR1 and CDR2 (germline): SGHNT, YENEEA. Here the CDR3 DNA reads TGTGCCAGCAGCTTAGATCTCCCCAGGGAGGGTCAGCCCCAGCATTTT. This encodes CASSLDLPREGQPQHF.

The chain combines TRBV4-1 with TRBJ1-3; D ambiguous. Trimming left V 3 bases short and J 2 bases short, with 14 bases between. The germline V gene encodes CDR1 MGHRA and CDR2 YSYEKL. The CDR3 runs to 16 residues. CDR3 loop: CASSQAWTPPGNTIYF. As DNA, the CDR3 is TGCGCCAGCAGCCAGGCTTGGACTCCCCCTGGAAACACCATATATTTT.

CDR3 coding DNA: TGTGCCAGCAGCCACACCGAGTTAGGGGAGCAGTTCTTC. Translating it yields CASSHTELGEQFF. The chain uses TRBV7-2 and TRBJ2-1; D not certain. This CDR3 region has 13 residues. The ends were cut back, 5 bases at V and 10 bases at J, with 15 bases in the middle. Germline-derived CDR1 and CDR2 are SGHTA and FQGNSA.

The gene calls are TRBV6-1 and TRBJ1-1; no firm D call. CDR3 size: 14 residues. Germline CDR1 reads MNHNS; CDR2 reads SASEGT. V dropped 1 base and J dropped 4 bases, with 10 bases sitting between them. The CDR3 region is CASSEVGKGTEAFF. DNA for the CDR3: TGTGCCAGCAGTGAAGTCGGAAAGGGCACTGAAGCTTTCTTT.

The chain couples TRBV2 to TRBJ1-2; the match to TRBD1 covers 10 bases. The CDR3 is made up of 15 amino acids. The germline V gene has CDR1 SNHLY and CDR2 FYNNEI. V was pared by 8 bases and J by 3 bases, with 9 bases of the junction left unmatched. CDR3: CASWDQTGGDYGYTF. Written as DNA, the CDR3 is TGTGCCAGCTGGGATCAGACAGGGGGCGACTATGGCTACACCTTC. The full variable domain, rest sourced from reference TRBV2 and TRBJ1-2, is EPEVTQTPSHQVTQMGQEVILRCVPISNHLYFYWYRQILGQKVEFLVSFYNNEISEKSEIFDDQFSVERPDGSNFTLKIRSTKLEDSAMYFCASWDQTGGDYGYTFGSGTRLTVV.

The V and J genes are TRBV19 and TRBJ1-1; D remains ambiguous. Germline V CDR1 and CDR2: LNHDA, SQIVND (reference sequence). The germline V and J ends were trimmed by 4 bases and 4 bases, with 10 bases remaining between them. This CDR3 spans 13 amino acids. CDR3 protein: CASSRYSFTEAFF. DNA of the CDR3: TGTGCCAGTAGTAGGTACAGTTTCACTGAAGCTTTCTTT.

This chain uses TRBV6-5 with TRBJ1-2; D is unclear. CDR1 and CDR2 (germline): MNHEY, SVGAGI. There are 14 residues in the CDR3. V dropped 6 bases and J dropped 1 base, with 12 bases sitting between them. The CDR3 loop is CASRGISLNYGYTF. DNA of the CDR3: TGTGCCAGCAGGGGGATTTCCCTTAACTATGGCTACACCTTC.

The rearrangement uses TRBV5-1 and TRBJ2-3; tentative D call: TRBD2 (5 bases). Trimming stripped 3 bases from V and 3 bases from J, with 14 bases between. CDR3 length: 15 residues. Germline CDR1 SGHRS, CDR2 YFSETQ. In nucleotides, the CDR3 is TGCGCCAGCAGCTCTCCTCGGGGAATGACAGATACGCAGTATTTT. It yields the protein CASSSPRGMTDTQYF. Looking up the rest from reference TRBV5-1 and TRBJ2-3 gives the full variable domain: KAGVTQTPRYLIKTRGQQVTLSCSPISGHRSVSWYQQTPGQGLQFLFEYFSETQRNKGNFPGRFSGRQFSNSRSEMNVSTLELGDSALYLCASSSPRGMTDTQYFGPGTRLTVL.

The rearrangement links TRBV28 to TRBJ1-4; D call uncertain. The CDR3 covers 13 residues. The V end was cut by 6 bases, the J end by 6 bases, with 11 bases between. Germline assignment: CDR1 MDHEN and CDR2 SYDVKM. The CDR3 DNA follows: TGTGCCAGCAGCGCAGCGACCTATGAAAAACTGTTTTTT. It translates to CASSAATYEKLFF.

The V and J genes are TRBV2 and TRBJ2-1; 7 nucleotides match TRBD2. V was clipped by 7 bases and J by 5 bases; unmatched bases: 8. This CDR3 spans 14 amino acids. Germline CDR1 SNHLY, CDR2 FYNNEI. As DNA, the CDR3 is TGTGCCAGCACCGGGGCTAGCGGAGACAATGAGCAGTTCTTC. It translates to CASTGASGDNEQFF.

The V call is TRBV5-4, the J call TRBJ2-5; 9 bases align to TRBD2. The CDR3 length is 16 residues. The germline gives CDR1 SGHNT, CDR2 YYREEE (reference sequence). J lost 5 bases, V lost 6 bases, and 14 bases had no gene match. This chain's CDR3 is CASKAGAGGIRETQYF. The CDR3 DNA sequence: TGTGCCAGCAAAGCAGGCGCGGGAGGGATCCGGGAGACCCAGTACTTC.

A note on this clone: An end of the junction does not agree with germline; a read error may underlie this. The chain combines TRBV19 with TRBJ1-4; D gene ambiguous. There are 15 residues in the CDR3. Germline V CDR1 and CDR2: LNHDA, SQIVND (reference sequence). In DNA form, the CDR3 reads TGTGTCAGTAGTCTAGGCCAGGTTCCTAATGAAAAACTGTTTTTT. It yields the protein CVSSLGQVPNEKLFF.

This clone has more than one count but fewer than ten. The chain is built from TRBV18 and TRBJ2-5; D remains ambiguous. The V end was cut by 3 bases, the J end by 5 bases, with 10 bases between. The CDR3 runs to 13 residues. The germline CDR1 and CDR2 sequences are KGHSH and LQKENI. CDR3: CASSPLRLETQYF. The CDR3 bases are TGTGCCAGCTCACCTTTACGGTTGGAGACCCAGTACTTC.

CDR3 residues: CASRPRTSGSNEQFF. The DNA of the CDR3 is TGTGCCAGCAGACCCCGGACTAGCGGGAGCAATGAGCAGTTCTTC. V is TRBV6-6 and J is TRBJ2-1; TRBD2 aligns across 13 bases. The J segment lost 6 bases and the V segment lost 6 bases, leaving 5 bases of the junction unmatched. The germline CDR1 and CDR2 sequences are MNHNY and SVGAGI (reference sequence). The CDR3 is 15 residues long.

The rearrangement uses TRBV2 and TRBJ1-4, with TRBD1 identical over 7 bases. J gave up 7 bases and V 6 bases, and 5 bases lay outside the gene matches. This CDR3 has 13 amino acids. Germline V lookup: CDR1 SNHLY, CDR2 FYNNEI. CDR3 sequence: CASSDDRVEKLFF. DNA for the CDR3: TGTGCCAGCAGCGACGACAGGGTTGAAAAACTGTTTTTT.

This clone turned up a few times. The gene calls are TRBV11-2 and TRBJ2-7; 13 nucleotides line up with TRBD2. Germline CDR1 and CDR2: SGHAT and FQNNGV. The length of the CDR3 is 14 residues. The trim removed 4 bases at V and 12 bases at J, leaving 9 bases unmatched. The CDR3 region has the DNA TGTGCCAGCAGCTCTTCCGGGACTAGCGGGAATGGGTACTTC. Translation gives CASSSSGTSGNGYF.

The chain recombines TRBV19 with TRBJ1-1; 7 bases map to TRBD1. The germline CDR1 and CDR2 sequences are LNHDA and SQIVND (reference sequence). With 0 bases clipped from V and 3 bases from J, the junction kept 4 bases outside the gene matches. This CDR3 region has 15 residues. As DNA, the CDR3 is TGTGCCAGTAGTATAGATAACAGGGGTTACACTGAAGCTTTCTTT. This gives the protein CASSIDNRGYTEAFF.